This is a list of T cell receptor beta chains from one sample in a study of OX40 agonist ivuxolimab in advanced cancers. Libraries were prepared by immunoSEQ multiplex PCR; TCRdb keeps only in-frame clonotypes and omits some of them. The sample has 74,000 or so clones, roughly 84% seen once; the top ten hold approximately 2%. Material: CD4+ or CD8+ T cells sorted from blood, obtained in a trial of the OX40 agonist ivuxolimab. Every receptor here comes from an adult with an advanced solid tumor such as melanoma, head and neck, liver or kidney cancer. Both conserved end residues are trimmed from each CDR3.

v_call | cdr3_aa
TRBV11-3 | ASSLDTSGSSDTQY
TRBV25-1 | ASSAVRQGANEQY
TRBV19 | ASSIDRGVNYGYT
TRBV5-1 | ASSRSDRANGNTIY
TRBV28 | ASRLSRGTGDEKLF
TRBV6-1 | ASRYSGGQVYEQY
TRBV5-4 | ASSSRTGGMRREAF
TRBV7-9 | ATIYPGQGTGELF
TRBV28 | ASSLDRNTEAF
TRBV6-1 | ASGRGTSGRDEQY
TRBV6-1 | ASSASGPGNEKLF
TRBV7-9 | ASRPRQGAVDEQY
TRBV10-2 | ASRPTTNSYEQY
TRBV7-9 | ASSPMDAEAF
TRBV6-5 | ASRRASGSYEQY
TRBV5-6 | ASSLDTSSYNEQF
TRBV9 | ASSVAGRGENIQY
TRBV7-2 | ASSLVGGNPNQPQH
TRBV18 | ASSPSPEDYGYT
TRBV27 | ASSPVPTLTVNTEAF
TRBV11-2 | ASSFAGQRLETQY
TRBV27 | ASGDVYEQY
TRBV7-8 | ASSLSGTRGDTQY
TRBV27 | ASSSPWGQGYNEQF
TRBV7-2 | ASSLSRNEAF
TRBV28 | ASSEGAGEKLF
TRBV19 | ASRDRRSTNEKLF
TRBV29-1 | SVGDADTQY
TRBV21-1 | ASSWDHPEPYEQY
TRBV7-6 | ASSPRTSWIAGVANEQF
TRBV30 | AWNKGQGAINEQY
TRBV11-2 | ASSLERGSVETQY
TRBV6-6 | ASSWDRDHEQY
TRBV18 | ASSPPGLAIDTQY
TRBV4-2 | ASSQEGREGQPQH
TRBV5-1 | ASSPSGTSGSSEQY
TRBV7-9 | ASSLELPETGELF
TRBV11-2 | ASSLVRRVRGEQF
TRBV4-2 | ASKRGGGARDTQY
TRBV21-1 | ASSVTSGRPHEQY
TRBV5-1 | ASSLAWGRNGYT
TRBV6-5 | ASSSPGHRDTEAF
TRBV18 | ASSPQTGDRGNQPQH
TRBV30 | AWSGGLTYEQY
TRBV6-1 | ASSDPLSSYEQY
TRBV5-1 | ASSPSQGADTEAF
TRBV15 | ATSRDVGVGGYT
TRBV6-6 | ASHATPADTQY
TRBV11-2 | ASSLDLNRGTETQY
TRBV19 | ASRRRQDIYGYT
TRBV28 | ASSVTGAIYGYT
TRBV27 | ASSSTGTTREQY
TRBV19 | ASSIEGGRETQY
TRBV6-1 | TSSDDPPRGYT
TRBV2 | ATGGGRVQETQY
TRBV6-6 | ATHGQGGTYEQY
TRBV9 | ASSSGPPSAF